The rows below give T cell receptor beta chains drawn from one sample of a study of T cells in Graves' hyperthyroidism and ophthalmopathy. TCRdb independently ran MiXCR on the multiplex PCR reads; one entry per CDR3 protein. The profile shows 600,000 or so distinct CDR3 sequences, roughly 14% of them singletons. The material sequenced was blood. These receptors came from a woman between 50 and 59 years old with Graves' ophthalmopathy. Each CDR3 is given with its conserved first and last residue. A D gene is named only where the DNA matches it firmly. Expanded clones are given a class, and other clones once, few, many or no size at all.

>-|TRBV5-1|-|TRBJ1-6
CASSNPSSYNSPLHF
TGCGCCAGCAGCAATCCGAGCTCCTATAATTCACCCCTCCACTTT
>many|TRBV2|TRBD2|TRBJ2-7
CASSDTLAGGYEQYF
TGTGCCAGCAGCGATACCCTAGCGGGAGGCTACGAGCAGTACTTC
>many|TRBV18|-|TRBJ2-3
CASSPSGTLRDTQYF
TGTGCCAGCTCACCATCCGGGACCTTGAGGGATACGCAGTATTTT
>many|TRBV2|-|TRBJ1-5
CASSDKGWQPQHF
TGTGCCAGCAGTGATAAGGGGTGGCAGCCCCAGCATTTT
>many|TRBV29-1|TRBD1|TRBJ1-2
CSATGQAVYGYTF
TGCAGCGCCACGGGACAGGCCGTCTATGGCTACACCTTC
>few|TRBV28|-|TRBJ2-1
CASSSRGSLGEGNEQFF
TGTGCCAGCAGTTCCCGGGGGTCACTAGGAGAAGGGAATGAGCAGTTCTTC
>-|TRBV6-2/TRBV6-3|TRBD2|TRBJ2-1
CASSYSRGRTSINEQFF
TGTGCCAGCAGTTACTCGAGGGGAAGGACTAGCATCAATGAGCAGTTCTTC
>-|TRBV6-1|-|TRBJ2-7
CASTQAVRVSDYEQYF
TGTGCCAGCACCCAAGCGGTCCGAGTTTCGGACTACGAGCAGTACTTC
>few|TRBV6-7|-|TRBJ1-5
CATPTGGTYNQPQHF
TGTGCCACTCCAACCGGGGGTACGTACAATCAGCCCCAGCATTTT
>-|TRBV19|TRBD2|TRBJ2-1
CASRRAGAYEQFF
TGTGCCAGTAGGAGGGCGGGAGCTTATGAGCAGTTCTTC
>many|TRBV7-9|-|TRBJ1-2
CASSLELAGLYTF
TGTGCCAGCAGCTTAGAGTTGGCGGGTCTCTACACCTTC
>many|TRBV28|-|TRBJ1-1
CASSLGVAGANTEAFF
TGTGCCAGCAGTTTAGGGGTAGCCGGGGCGAACACTGAAGCTTTCTTT
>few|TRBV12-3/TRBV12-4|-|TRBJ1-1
CATYKSGGANTEAFF
TGTGCCACCTATAAAAGCGGAGGGGCAAACACTGAAGCTTTCTTT
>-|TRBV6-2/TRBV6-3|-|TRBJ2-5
CASSYSLEGGPETQYF
TGTGCCAGCAGTTACTCGTTGGAGGGGGGTCCGGAGACCCAGTACTTC
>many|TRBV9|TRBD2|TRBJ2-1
CASSARGGNEQFF
TGTGCCAGCAGCGCCCGGGGGGGGAATGAGCAGTTCTTC